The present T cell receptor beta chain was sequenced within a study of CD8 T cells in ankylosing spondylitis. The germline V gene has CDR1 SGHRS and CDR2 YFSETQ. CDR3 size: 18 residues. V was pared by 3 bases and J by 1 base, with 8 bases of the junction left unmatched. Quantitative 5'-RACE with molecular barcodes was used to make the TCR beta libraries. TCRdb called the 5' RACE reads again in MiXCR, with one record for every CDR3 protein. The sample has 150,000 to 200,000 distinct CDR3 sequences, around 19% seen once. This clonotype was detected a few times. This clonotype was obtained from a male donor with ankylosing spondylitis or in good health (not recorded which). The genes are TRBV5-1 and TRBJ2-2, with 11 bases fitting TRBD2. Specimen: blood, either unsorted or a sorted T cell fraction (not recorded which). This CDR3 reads CASSSPGTSGRNTGELFF. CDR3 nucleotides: TGCGCCAGCAGCTCCCCCGGGACTAGCGGACGGAACACCGGGGAGCTGTTTTTT. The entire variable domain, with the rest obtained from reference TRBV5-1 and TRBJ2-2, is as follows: KAGVTQTPRYLIKTRGQQVTLSCSPISGHRSVSWYQQTPGQGLQFLFEYFSETQRNKGNFPGRFSGRQFSNSRSEMNVSTLELGDSALYLCASSSPGTSGRNTGELFFGEGSRLTVL.